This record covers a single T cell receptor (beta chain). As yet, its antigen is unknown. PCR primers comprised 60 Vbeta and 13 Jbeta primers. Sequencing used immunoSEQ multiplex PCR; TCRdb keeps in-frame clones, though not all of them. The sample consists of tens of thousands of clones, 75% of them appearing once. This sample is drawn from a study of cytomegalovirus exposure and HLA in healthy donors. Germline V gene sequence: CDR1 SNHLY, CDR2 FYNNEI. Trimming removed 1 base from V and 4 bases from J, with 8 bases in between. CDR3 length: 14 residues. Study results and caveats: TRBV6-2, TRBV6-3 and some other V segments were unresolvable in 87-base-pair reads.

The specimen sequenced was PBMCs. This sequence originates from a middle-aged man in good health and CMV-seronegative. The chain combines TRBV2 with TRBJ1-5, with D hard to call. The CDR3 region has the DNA TGTGCCAGCAGTGAAGTGACACGGAATCAGCCCCAGCATTTT. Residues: CASSEVTRNQPQHF.